The clone carrying this T cell receptor beta chain was seen at least ten times. Germline V gives CDR1 DFQATT, CDR2 SNEGSKA (reference sequence). Losses at the gene ends were 4 bases for V and 3 bases for J; bases not matched to a gene: 8. The CDR3 totals 15 residues. One entry per CDR3 protein, called by TCRdb with MiXCR from the RT-PCR reads. The sample lists hundreds of thousands of distinct CDR3 sequences, approximately 14% occurring once. Sequences were obtained from memory CD4+ T cells from blood. The sequence derives from a female donor in good health, serving as a healthy control. The chain couples TRBV20-1 to TRBJ2-7; 11 bases map to TRBD1. This CDR3 is CSANGGQGVIYEQYF. The CDR3 DNA is TGCAGTGCTAACGGGGGACAGGGGGTGATCTACGAGCAGTACTTC.